This TCR beta chain comes out of a study of T cells expressing NK-cell markers (dated by TCRdb to 2018 to 2020). The study in broad terms: Three sorted T-cell subsets (CD3+CD56+NKG2C+, CD3+CD56+NKG2C- and CD3+CD56-NKG2C+) from 7 to 9 donors had their TCR beta-chain repertoires profiled. Among the eight sequenced donors, seven were HCMV-seropositive and one was HCMV-seronegative. Randomly selected healthy volunteers, three men and five women, were used as the eight sequenced donors. Sequencing of the libraries produced 2 x 150 bp reads on Illumina HiSeq 2000/2500, MiSeq or NextSeq.

Here is what the overall study found, with its caveats: Whether the expanded NKG2C-expressing T cell clones were specific for HCMV antigens was left unclear. Those dominant clonotypes were again the most abundant among CD3+CD56-NKG2C+ cells in four donors, at about 25-65%. In a handful of donors, the dominant CD3+CD56+NKG2C+ clonotypes were among the top 10 CD8+ clonotypes and accounted for roughly 1.0-7.0% of CD8+ T cells.

Worth noting for this clonotype: Its antigen is currently not known.

These reads were obtained on an Illumina HiSeq 2000. The TCR beta cDNA libraries were made using 5'RACE template switching, a step that added both a universal primer site and unique molecular identifiers. Synthesis of cDNA was primed from the TCR beta constant segment and was followed by two consecutive PCR amplification steps. Per the source publication's procedure: MIGEC was used to demultiplex reads and group the reads by UMI, and MiTCR was used to assemble and quantify clonotypes. To remove erroneous sequences, TCR cDNA sequences were retained only when supported by two or more reads. The tcR package was used for downstream repertoire analysis, with clonotypes matched between fractions based on CDR3 nucleotide sequence plus V segment. VDJmatch was used to annotate antigen specificity against VDJdb, with one amino acid substitution in CDR3 permitted. After the reads were reprocessed by TCRdb, one entry was made per CDR3 protein sequence, with no DNA. The V and J calls were determined by TCRdb, not by the authors. The sample's own table lists over 150,000 distinct CDR3 sequences. The leading ten clones occupy around 20% of the sample.

The CDR3 measures 14 amino acids from cysteine to phenylalanine. Only the protein sequence is given. The germline V gene specifies SGHVS as CDR1 and FQNEAQ as CDR2. HCMV-specific IgG was detected in serum with a commercial ELISA kit to determine HCMV serostatus. Ficoll density gradient centrifugation was used to isolate peripheral blood mononuclear cells from blood. The TCR was taken from a man aged 18 to 69 in good health. Source material: blood T cells: a sorted CD56 or NKG2C T cell subset, CD4+ or CD8+ T cells, or bulk PBMC T cells (not recorded which). The chain was built from TRBV7-8 and TRBJ2-2. Here the CDR3 is given as CASSFSGNTGELFF.